This entry describes one T cell receptor (beta chain). Its cognate antigen has yet to be identified. A single base separates this from a much larger clone, so it may be a read error. At one collaborating source in Seattle, patients were enrolled during active infection and were followed longitudinally through the course of disease. Collaborating institutions collected whole blood in K2EDTA tubes following their own protocols. For TCRbeta analysis, collaborator samples were shipped as frozen whole blood, as isolated PBMCs, or as DNA extracted from either sample type. TCRbeta CDR3 regions were amplified from genomic DNA using the immunoSEQ Assay, a bias-controlled multiplex PCR. In the paper's pipeline: Within the assay, amplification of reference gene primers was used to estimate how many nucleated cells each sample contained. To quantify the absolute abundance of each unique TCRbeta CDR3 rearrangement, sequence reads were collapsed and filtered. For each sample, productive Simpson clonality was calculated as the square root of Simpson's diversity index over productive rearrangements. TCRdb took this table from immuneACCESS and kept in-frame rearrangements with V and J called. Such tables lack part of the clones; where checked against another copy, unresolved V genes explain under half of the gap, and the rest is unexplained. The V and J calls and clone size were taken over from that table, and D and trimming were inferred from the DNA. The sample has 180,000 or so clones on record, about 81% of them singletons. The ten largest account for about 12% of the sample.

The data stem from a study of blood T cell repertoires in COVID-19 (dated by TCRdb to 2020 to 2022). The study in broad terms: Samples covering the acute and convalescent phases of COVID-19 were provided by collaborators in the United States, Italy and Spain. The prospective study material was composed of cDNA or gDNA derived from T cells, B-cell-depleted T cells, or PBMCs. The dataset comprised deeply sampled blood TCRbeta repertoires from subjects exposed to, actively infected with, or recovered from COVID-19. A freely available public database, intended as a resource for researchers studying the immune response to SARS-CoV-2, is where the repertoires were released. The samples were drawn from two sources: the first 160 participants of the ongoing ImmuneRACE study, and 1,000 to 1,500 subjects contributed by 6 global collaborators. The sample metadata nearly always contained a de-identified subject ID, COVID-19 status, age in years and sex. HLA class I and class II types, where available, came from metadata supplied by the sample provider rather than from assay-based typing.

Via the germline V gene, CDR1 is SGHVS and CDR2 FNYEAQ. The CDR3 runs 13 residues from the cysteine to the phenylalanine. The DNA shown is the 39-base CDR3, in frame from base 1. V is shortened by 2 bases, J by 4 bases, and the region joining them spans 6 bases. What the research found in general, with its limitations: How much clinical and demographic metadata was included differed by source and by participant, and the metadata was provided uncurated.

The sequenced material came from peripheral blood. Recombination joined TRBV7-6 with TRBJ1-5; the D gene assignment is ambiguous. The TCR was taken from a woman aged 80 or over with COVID-19, enrolled during active disease. The DNA is TGTGCCAGCAGCTTACGCGGGAATCAGCCCCAGCATTTT. This gives the protein CASSLRGNQPQHF.